The 3 T cell receptor beta chains below were found in one sample sequenced in a study of yellow fever vaccine responses in identical twins. TCRdb processed the RT-PCR reads anew with MiXCR; each CDR3 protein has one entry. The sample lists some 1,200 distinct CDR3 sequences; roughly 83% were seen once. Sample: T cells from blood (PBMCs), unsorted or a sorted subset (not recorded which), taken before or after yellow fever vaccination (not recorded which). Receptors were obtained from a woman aged 18-35 years who received the yellow fever vaccine.

The chain links TRBV4-3 to TRBJ1-1; D unresolved. The ends were cut back, 0 bases at V and 2 bases at J, with 4 bases in the middle. The CDR3 runs 13 residues. Germline V lookup: CDR1 LGHNA, CDR2 YSLEER. CDR3 region: CASSQDLNTEAFF. CDR3 bases: TGCGCCAGCAGCCAAGATCTCAACACTGAAGCTTTCTTT.

The chain recombines TRBV13 with TRBJ2-5, with a weak D call TRBD2 (7 bases). Germline-derived CDR1 and CDR2 are PRHDT and FYEKMQ (reference sequence). The CDR3 is made up of 14 amino acids. Trimming left V 5 bases short and J 6 bases short, with 16 bases between. CDR3 sequence reads: CASSTIGGAQTQYF. DNA of the CDR3: TGTGCCAGCAGCACCATAGGGGGGGCCCAGACCCAGTACTTC.

This clonotype is a singleton in its sample. This chain connects TRBV4-3 to TRBJ2-7; D call uncertain. Trimming pared 0 bases from V and 3 bases from J, leaving 12 bases between. Germline CDR1 LGHNA, CDR2 YSLEER. The CDR3 spans 15 residues. The CDR3 loop is CASSQENGGYYEQYF. Written as DNA, the CDR3 is TGCGCCAGCAGCCAAGAAAACGGCGGCTACTACGAGCAGTACTTC.